The 3 T cell receptor beta chains given below trace back to one sample, sequenced in a study of metastatic and nonmetastatic thyroid tumors. The entire patient cohort was treatment-naive prior to thyroid surgery. TCRdb re-analyzed the PCR reads through MiXCR. The sample carries 25,000 to 40,000 clones, roughly 19% recorded once. Material: blood. The receptors originated from a female donor with papillary thyroid cancer or a benign thyroid nodule (not recorded which). Some clones in this sample may be carry-over from other donors' samples.

The chain joins TRBV19 to TRBJ1-2, with 7 bases fitting TRBD1. J lost 3 bases, V lost 5 bases, and 6 bases had no gene match. The CDR3 has 14 residues. The germline gives CDR1 LNHDA, CDR2 SQIVND (reference sequence). The CDR3 DNA sequence: TGTGCCAGTAGTTCACAGGGGTGGGACTATGGCTACACCTTC. Protein sequence: CASSSQGWDYGYTF.

This clone showed up many times. The rearrangement joins TRBV19 to TRBJ1-5, with 8 bases that match TRBD1. The CDR3 has 14 amino acids. Germline assignment: CDR1 LNHDA and CDR2 SQIVND (reference sequence). V shed 6 bases and J 6 bases; nucleotides not matched to a gene: 7. CDR3: CASSDRGGGQPQHF. CDR3 DNA sequence: TGTGCCAGTAGCGACAGGGGAGGTGGTCAGCCCCAGCATTTT.

This clone has more than one count but fewer than ten. The chain uses TRBV19 and TRBJ1-2; D not resolved. There are 14 residues in the CDR3. V was trimmed by 6 bases and J by 6 bases, leaving 17 bases between them. CDR1 is LNHDA, CDR2 SQIVND, per germline (reference sequence). The CDR3 loop is CASRTDEILDGYTF. The DNA for the CDR3 is TGTGCCAGTAGAACCGACGAAATCCTAGATGGCTACACCTTC. Full variable domain (missing parts from reference TRBV19 and TRBJ1-2): DGGITQSPKYLFRKEGQNVTLSCEQNLNHDAMYWYRQDPGQGLRLIYYSQIVNDFQKGDIAEGYSVSREKKESFPLTVTSAQKNPTAFYLCASRTDEILDGYTFGSGTRLTVV.